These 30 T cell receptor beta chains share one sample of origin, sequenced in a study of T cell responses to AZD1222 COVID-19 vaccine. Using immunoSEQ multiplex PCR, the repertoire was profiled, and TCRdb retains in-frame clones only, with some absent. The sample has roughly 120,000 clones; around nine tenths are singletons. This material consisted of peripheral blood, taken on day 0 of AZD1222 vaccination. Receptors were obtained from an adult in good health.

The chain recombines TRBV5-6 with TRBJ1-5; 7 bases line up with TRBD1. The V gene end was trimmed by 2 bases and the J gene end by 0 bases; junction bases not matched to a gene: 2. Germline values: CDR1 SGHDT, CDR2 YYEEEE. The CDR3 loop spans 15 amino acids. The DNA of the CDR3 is TGTGCCAGCAGCTTTGGACAGGCTAGCAATCAGCCCCAGCATTTT. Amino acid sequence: CASSFGQASNQPQHF.

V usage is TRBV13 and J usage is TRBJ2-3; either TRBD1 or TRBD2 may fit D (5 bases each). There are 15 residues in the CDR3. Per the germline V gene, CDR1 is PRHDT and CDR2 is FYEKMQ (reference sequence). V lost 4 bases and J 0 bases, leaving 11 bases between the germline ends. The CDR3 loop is CASSSGTGSTDTQYF. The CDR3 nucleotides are TGTGCCAGCAGCTCCGGGACGGGGAGCACAGATACGCAGTATTTT.

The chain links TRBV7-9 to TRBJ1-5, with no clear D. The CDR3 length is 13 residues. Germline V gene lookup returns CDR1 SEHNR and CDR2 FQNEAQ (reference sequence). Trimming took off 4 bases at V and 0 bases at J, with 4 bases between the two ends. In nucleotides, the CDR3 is TGTGCCAGCAGCTCCGATAGCAATCAGCCCCAGCATTTT. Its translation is CASSSDSNQPQHF. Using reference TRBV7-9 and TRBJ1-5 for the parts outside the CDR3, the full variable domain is DTGVSQNPRHKITKRGQNVTFRCDPISEHNRLYWYRQTLGQGPEFLTYFQNEAQLEKSRLLSDRFSAERPKGSFSTLEIQRTEQGDSAMYLCASSSDSNQPQHFGDGTRLSIL.

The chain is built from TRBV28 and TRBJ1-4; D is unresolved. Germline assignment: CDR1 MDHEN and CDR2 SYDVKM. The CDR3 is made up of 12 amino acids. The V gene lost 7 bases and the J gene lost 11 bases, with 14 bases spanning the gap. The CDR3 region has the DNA TGTGCCAGCAATGCGAACCAGAAGAAACTGTTTTTT. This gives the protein CASNANQKKLFF.

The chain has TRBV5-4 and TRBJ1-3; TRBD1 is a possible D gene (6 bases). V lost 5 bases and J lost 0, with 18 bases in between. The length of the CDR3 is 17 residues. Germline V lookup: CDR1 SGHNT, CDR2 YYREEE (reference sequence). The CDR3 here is CASSSDTYRVSGNTIYF. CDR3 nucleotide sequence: TGTGCCAGCAGTTCTGACACTTACAGGGTCTCTGGAAACACCATATATTTT.

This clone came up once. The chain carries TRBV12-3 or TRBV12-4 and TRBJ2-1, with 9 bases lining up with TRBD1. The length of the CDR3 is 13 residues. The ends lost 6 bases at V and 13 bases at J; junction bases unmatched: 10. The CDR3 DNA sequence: TGTGCCAGCAGAAGGACAGGGGCGCCCGACCAGTTCTTC. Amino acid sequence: CASRRTGAPDQFF.

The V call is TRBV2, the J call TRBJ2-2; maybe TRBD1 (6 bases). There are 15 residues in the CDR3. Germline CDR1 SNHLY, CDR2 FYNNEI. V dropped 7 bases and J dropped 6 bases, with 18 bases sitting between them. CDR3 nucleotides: TGTGCCAGCACCCCAAGGGCAGGGGCGGCCGGGGAGCTGTTTTTT. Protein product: CASTPRAGAAGELFF.

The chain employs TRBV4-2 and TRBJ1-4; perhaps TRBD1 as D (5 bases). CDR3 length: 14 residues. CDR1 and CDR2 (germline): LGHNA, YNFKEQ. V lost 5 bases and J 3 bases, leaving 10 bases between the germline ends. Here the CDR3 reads CASSSGLANEKLFF. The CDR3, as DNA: TGTGCCAGCAGCTCAGGGTTGGCTAATGAAAAACTGTTTTTT.

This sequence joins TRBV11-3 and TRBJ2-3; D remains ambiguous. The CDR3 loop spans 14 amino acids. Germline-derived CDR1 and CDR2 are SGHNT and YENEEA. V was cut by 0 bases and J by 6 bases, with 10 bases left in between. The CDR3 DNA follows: TGTGCCAGCAGCTTAGACGACCGGGCTGATACGCAGTATTTT. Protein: CASSLDDRADTQYF.

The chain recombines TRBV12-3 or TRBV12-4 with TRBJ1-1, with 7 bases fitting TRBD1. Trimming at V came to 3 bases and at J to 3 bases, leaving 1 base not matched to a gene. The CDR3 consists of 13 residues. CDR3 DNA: TGTGCCAGCAGTTTTCAGGGGGACACTGAAGCTTTCTTT. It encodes CASSFQGDTEAFF.

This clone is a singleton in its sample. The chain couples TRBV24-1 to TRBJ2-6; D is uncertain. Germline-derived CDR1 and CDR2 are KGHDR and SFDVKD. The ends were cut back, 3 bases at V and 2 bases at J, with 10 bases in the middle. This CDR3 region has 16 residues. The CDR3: CATSDPSGAGANVLTF. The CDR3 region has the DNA TGTGCCACCAGTGATCCCTCGGGCGCTGGGGCCAACGTCCTGACTTTC.

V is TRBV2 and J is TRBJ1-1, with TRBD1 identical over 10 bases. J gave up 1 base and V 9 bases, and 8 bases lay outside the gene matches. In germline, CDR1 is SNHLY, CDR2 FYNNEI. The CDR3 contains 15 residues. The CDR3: CASKDRGLGNTEAFF. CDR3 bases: TGTGCCAGTAAGGACAGGGGGTTAGGGAACACTGAAGCTTTCTTT.

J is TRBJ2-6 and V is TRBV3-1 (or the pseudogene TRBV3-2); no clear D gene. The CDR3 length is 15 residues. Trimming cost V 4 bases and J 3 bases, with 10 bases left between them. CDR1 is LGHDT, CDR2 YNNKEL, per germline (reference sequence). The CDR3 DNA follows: TGTGCCAGCAGCCTAAAAGGGATTGGGGCCAACGTCCTGACTTTC. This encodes CASSLKGIGANVLTF.

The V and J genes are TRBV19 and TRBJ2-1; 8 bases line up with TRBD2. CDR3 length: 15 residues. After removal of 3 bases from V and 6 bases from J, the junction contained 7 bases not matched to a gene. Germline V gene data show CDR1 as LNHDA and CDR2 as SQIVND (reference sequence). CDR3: CASSMSSGSRNEQFF. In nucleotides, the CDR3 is TGTGCCAGTAGTATGAGCAGCGGGAGCCGCAATGAGCAGTTCTTC.

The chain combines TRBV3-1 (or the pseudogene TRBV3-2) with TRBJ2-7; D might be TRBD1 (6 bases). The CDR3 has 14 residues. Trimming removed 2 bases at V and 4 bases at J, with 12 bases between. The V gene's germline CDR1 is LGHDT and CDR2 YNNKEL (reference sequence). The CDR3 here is CASSQSGQGYEQYF. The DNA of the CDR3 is TGTGCCAGCAGCCAATCGGGGCAGGGGTACGAGCAGTACTTC.

CDR3 region: CASSSSGRAYEQYF. The CDR3 nucleotides read TGTGCCAGCAGCTCTAGCGGGAGGGCCTACGAGCAGTACTTC. The J gene is TRBJ2-7, the V gene TRBV3-1 (or the pseudogene TRBV3-2), with TRBD2 identical over 12 bases. The CDR3 length is 14 residues. The V gene end was trimmed by 5 bases and the J gene end by 2 bases; junction bases not matched to a gene: 1. Germline V gene data show CDR1 as LGHDT and CDR2 as YNNKEL (reference sequence).

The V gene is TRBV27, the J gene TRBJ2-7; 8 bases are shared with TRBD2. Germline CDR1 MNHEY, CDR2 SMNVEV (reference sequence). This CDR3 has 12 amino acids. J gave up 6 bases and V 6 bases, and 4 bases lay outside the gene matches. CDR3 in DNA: TGTGCCAGCAGCCTCGGGGGGGGCGAGCAGTACTTC. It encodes CASSLGGGEQYF.

The CDR3 DNA sequence: TGTGCCAGCAGCTTCCCTAGCGGGGGCTCCTACGAGCAGTACTTC. It yields the protein CASSFPSGGSYEQYF. This chain connects TRBV5-4 to TRBJ2-7; 10 bases are a match to TRBD2. Unmatched junction bases numbered 2, after V lost 2 bases and J lost 0 bases. The CDR3 is 15 residues long. The V gene's germline CDR1 is SGHNT and CDR2 YYREEE (reference sequence).

This chain's CDR3 is CASKRTGINTEAFF. The CDR3 DNA reads TGTGCCAGCAAAAGGACAGGGATCAACACTGAAGCTTTCTTT. This chain joins TRBV2 and TRBJ1-1, with 8 nucleotides matching TRBD1. Germline trimming cut 7 bases from V and 2 bases from J; bases unmatched to any gene: 6. CDR1 is SNHLY and CDR2 is FYNNEI in the germline V gene. The CDR3 has 14 residues.

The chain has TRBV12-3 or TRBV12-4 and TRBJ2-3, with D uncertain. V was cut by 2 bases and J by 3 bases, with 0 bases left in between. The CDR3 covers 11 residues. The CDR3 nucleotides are TGTGCCAGCAGTTTAACAGATACGCAGTATTTT. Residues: CASSLTDTQYF.

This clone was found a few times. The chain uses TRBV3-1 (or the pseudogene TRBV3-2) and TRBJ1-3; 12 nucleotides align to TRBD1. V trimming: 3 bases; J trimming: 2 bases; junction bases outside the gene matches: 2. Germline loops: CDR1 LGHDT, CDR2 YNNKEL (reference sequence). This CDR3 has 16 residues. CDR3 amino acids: CASSHWDRGPGNTIYF. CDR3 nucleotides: TGTGCCAGCAGCCACTGGGACAGGGGGCCTGGAAACACCATATATTTT.

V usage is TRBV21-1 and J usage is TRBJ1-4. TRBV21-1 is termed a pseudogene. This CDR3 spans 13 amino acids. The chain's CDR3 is CASSKGEEEKLFF. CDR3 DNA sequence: TGTGCCAGCAGCAAAGGGGAAGAAGAAAAACTGTTTTTT.

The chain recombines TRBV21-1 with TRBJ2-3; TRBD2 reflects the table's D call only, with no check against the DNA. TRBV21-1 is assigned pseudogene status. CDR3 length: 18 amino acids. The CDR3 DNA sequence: TGTGCCAGCAGCAAACCGGGACTAGCGGGAGGGCAGGCAGATACGCAGTATTTT. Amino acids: CASSKPGLAGGQADTQYF.

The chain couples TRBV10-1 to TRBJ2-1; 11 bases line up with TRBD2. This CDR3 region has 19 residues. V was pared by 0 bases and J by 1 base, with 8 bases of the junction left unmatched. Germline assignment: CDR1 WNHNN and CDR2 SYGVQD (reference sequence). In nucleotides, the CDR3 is TGCGCCAGCAGTGAGTCGAGACTAGCGGGACCTCAGTCCTACAATGAGCAGTTCTTC. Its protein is CASSESRLAGPQSYNEQFF.

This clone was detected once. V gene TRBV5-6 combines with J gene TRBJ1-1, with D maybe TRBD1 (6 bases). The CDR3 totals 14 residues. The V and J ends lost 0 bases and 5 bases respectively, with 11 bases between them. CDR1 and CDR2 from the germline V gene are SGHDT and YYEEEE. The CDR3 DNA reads TGTGCCAGCAGCTTGGTGGGGGGCGATACTGAAGCTTTCTTT. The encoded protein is CASSLVGGDTEAFF.

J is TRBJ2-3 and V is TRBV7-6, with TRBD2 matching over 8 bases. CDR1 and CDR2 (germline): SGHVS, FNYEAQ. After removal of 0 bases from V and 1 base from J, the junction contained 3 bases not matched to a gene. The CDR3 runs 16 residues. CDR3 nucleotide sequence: TGTGCCAGCAGCTTAGCATCGCGGGGGGGCACAGATACGCAGTATTTT. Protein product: CASSLASRGGTDTQYF.

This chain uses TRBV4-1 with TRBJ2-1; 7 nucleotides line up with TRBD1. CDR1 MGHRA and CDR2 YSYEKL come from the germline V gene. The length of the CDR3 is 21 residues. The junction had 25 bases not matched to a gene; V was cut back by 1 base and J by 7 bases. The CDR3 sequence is CASSQAPTGLIGDGRRNEQFF. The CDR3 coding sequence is TGCGCCAGCAGCCAAGCACCGACAGGGTTAATCGGGGATGGACGACGGAATGAGCAGTTCTTC.

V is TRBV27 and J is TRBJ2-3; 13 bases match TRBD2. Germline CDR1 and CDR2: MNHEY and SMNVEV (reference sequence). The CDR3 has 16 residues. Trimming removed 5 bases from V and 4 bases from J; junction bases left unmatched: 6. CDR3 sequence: CASSLPGLAGADTQYF. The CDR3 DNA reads TGTGCCAGCAGTCTACCTGGACTAGCGGGAGCAGATACGCAGTATTTT.

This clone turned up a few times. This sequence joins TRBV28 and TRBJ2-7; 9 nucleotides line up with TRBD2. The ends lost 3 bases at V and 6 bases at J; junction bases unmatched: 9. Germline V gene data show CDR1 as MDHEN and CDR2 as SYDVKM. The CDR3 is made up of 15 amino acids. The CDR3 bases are TGTGCCAGCAGTTTGGCGGGAGGGCCGGGAAGCGAGCAGTACTTC. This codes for CASSLAGGPGSEQYF.

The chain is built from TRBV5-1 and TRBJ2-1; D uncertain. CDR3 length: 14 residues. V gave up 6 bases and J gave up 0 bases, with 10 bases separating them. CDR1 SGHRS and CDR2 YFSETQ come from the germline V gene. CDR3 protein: CASMDLSSYNEQFF. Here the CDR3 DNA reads TGCGCCAGCATGGACCTGAGCTCCTACAATGAGCAGTTCTTC.